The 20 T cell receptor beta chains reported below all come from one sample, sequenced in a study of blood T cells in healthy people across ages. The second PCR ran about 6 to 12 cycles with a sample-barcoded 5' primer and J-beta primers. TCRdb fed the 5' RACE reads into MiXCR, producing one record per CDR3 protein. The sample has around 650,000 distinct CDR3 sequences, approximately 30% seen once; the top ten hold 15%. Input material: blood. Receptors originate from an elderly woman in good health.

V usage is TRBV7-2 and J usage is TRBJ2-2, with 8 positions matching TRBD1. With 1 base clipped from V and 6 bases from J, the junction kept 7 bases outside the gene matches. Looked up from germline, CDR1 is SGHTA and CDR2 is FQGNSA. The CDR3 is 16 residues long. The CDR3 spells CASSLGRDRRSGELFF. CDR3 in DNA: TGTGCCAGCAGCTTAGGGCGGGACAGGAGGTCCGGGGAGCTGTTTTTT.

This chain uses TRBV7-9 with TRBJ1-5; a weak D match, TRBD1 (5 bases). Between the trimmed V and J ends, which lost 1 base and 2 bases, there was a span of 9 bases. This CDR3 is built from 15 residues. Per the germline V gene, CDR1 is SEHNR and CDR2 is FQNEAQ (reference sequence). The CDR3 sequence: CASSLELGGNQPQHF. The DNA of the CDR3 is TGTGCCAGCAGCTTAGAGTTGGGGGGCAATCAGCCCCAGCATTTT.

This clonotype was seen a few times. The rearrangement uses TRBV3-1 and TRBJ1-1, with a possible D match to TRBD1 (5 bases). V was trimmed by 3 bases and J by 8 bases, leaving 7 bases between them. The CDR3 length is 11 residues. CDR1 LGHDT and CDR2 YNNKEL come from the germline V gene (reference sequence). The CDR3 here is CASSHSGEAFF. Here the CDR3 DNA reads TGTGCCAGCAGCCACTCAGGGGAAGCTTTCTTT.

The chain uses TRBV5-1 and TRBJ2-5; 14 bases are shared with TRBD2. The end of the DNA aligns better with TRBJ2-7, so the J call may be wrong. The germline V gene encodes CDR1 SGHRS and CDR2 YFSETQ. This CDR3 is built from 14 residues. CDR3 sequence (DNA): TGCGCCAGCAGAGGGACTAGCGGGAGTCACGAGCAGTACTTC. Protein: CASRGTSGSHEQYF.

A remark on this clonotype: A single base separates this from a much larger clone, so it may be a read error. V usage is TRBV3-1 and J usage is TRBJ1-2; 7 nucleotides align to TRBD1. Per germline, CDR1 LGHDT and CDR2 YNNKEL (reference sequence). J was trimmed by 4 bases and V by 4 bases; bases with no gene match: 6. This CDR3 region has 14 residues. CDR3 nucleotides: TGTGCCAGCAGCCGAGGGGGCGTAGGCTATGGCTACACCTTC. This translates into CASSRGGVGYGYTF.

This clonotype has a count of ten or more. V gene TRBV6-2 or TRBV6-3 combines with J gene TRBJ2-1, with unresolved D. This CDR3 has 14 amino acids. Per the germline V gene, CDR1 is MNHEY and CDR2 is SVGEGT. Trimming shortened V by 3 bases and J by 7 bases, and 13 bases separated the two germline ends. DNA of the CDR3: TGTGCCAGCAGTTATGGCGGAGTGGGGAATGAGCAGTTCTTC. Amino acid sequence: CASSYGGVGNEQFF.

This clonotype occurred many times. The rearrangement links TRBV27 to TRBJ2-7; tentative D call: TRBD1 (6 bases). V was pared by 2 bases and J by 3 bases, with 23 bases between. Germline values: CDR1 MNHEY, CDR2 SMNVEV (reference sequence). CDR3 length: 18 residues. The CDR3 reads CASSLRGQGRGAGYEQYF. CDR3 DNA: TGTGCCAGCAGTTTAAGGGGACAAGGTCGGGGCGCCGGCTACGAGCAGTACTTC.

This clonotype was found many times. The CDR3 region has the DNA TGCGCCAGCAGTCAAAGCGGGCCCGGCGGAGAGACCCAGTACTTC. Protein: CASSQSGPGGETQYF. This rearrangement joins TRBV4-3 to TRBJ2-5, with D possibly TRBD2 on 6 matching bases. This CDR3 is built from 15 residues. Deletions cut 6 bases from V and 4 bases from J, with 18 bases between. Germline V gives CDR1 LGHNA, CDR2 YSLEER.

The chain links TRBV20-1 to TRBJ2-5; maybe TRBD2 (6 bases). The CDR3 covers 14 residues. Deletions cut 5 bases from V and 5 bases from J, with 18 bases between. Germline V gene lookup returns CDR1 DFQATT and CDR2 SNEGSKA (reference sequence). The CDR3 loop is CSASPTSSWETQYF. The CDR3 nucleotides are TGCAGTGCTTCCCCGACTAGTTCGTGGGAGACCCAGTACTTC.

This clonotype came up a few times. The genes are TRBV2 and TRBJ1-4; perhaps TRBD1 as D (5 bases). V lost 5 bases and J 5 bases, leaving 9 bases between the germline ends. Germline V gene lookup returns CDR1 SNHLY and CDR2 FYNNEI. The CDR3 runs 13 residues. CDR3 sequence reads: CASSQRGNEKLFF. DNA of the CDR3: TGTGCCAGCAGTCAGCGGGGGAATGAAAAACTGTTTTTT. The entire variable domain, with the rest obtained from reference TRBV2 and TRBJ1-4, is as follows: EPEVTQTPSHQVTQMGQEVILRCVPISNHLYFYWYRQILGQKVEFLVSFYNNEISEKSEIFDDQFSVERPDGSNFTLKIRSTKLEDSAMYFCASSQRGNEKLFFGSGTQLSVL.

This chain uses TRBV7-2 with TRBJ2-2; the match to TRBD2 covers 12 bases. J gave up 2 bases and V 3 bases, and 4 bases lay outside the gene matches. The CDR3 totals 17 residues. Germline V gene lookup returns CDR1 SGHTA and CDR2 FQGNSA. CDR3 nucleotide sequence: TGTGCCAGCAGCTTTTCTAGCGGGGGGGCCAACACCGGGGAGCTGTTTTTT. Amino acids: CASSFSSGGANTGELFF.

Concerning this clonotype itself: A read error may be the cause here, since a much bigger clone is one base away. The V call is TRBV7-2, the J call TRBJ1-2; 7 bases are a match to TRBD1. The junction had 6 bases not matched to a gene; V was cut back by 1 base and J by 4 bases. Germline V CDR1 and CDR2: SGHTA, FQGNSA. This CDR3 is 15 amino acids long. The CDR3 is CASSLGGGTAYGYTF. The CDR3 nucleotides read TGTGCCAGCAGCTTAGGGGGGGGGACAGCCTATGGCTACACCTTC.

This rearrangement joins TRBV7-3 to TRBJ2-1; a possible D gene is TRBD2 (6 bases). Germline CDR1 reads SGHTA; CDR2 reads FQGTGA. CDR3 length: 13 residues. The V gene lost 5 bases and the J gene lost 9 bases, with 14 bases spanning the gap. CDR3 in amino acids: CASSPKMGGEQFF. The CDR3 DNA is TGTGCCAGCAGCCCAAAGATGGGGGGTGAGCAGTTCTTC.

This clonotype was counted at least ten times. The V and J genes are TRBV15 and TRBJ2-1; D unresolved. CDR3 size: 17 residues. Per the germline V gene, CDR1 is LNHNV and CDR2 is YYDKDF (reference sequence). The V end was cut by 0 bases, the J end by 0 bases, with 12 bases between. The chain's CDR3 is CATSRDPEPSSYNEQFF. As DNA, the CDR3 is TGTGCCACCAGCAGAGATCCGGAACCGAGCTCCTACAATGAGCAGTTCTTC.

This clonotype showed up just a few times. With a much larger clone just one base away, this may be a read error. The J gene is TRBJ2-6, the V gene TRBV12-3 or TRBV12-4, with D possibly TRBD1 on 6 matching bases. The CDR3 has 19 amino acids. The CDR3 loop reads CASSYIGQSSIGGANVPTF. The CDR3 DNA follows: TGTGCCAGCAGTTACATCGGACAGTCGTCCATCGGTGGGGCCAACGTCCCGACTTTC.

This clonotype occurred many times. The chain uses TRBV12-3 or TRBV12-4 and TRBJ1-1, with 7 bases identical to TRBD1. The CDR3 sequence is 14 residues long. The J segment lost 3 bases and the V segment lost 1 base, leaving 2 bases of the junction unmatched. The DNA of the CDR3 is TGTGCCAGCAGTTTAGGACAGGGTGACACTGAAGCTTTCTTT. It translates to CASSLGQGDTEAFF.

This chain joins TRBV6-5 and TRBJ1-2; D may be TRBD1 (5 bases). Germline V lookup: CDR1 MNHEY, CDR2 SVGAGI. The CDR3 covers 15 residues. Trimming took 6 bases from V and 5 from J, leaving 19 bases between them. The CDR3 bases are TGTGCCAGCAGCCCAGGGAGGGGTCCCTCATATGGCTACACCTTC. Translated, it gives CASSPGRGPSYGYTF.

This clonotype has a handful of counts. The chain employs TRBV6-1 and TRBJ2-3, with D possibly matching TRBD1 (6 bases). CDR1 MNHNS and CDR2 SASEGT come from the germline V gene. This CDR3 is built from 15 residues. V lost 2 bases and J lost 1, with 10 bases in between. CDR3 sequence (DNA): TGTGCCAGCAGTGAACAGGGGTCAGGCACAGATACGCAGTATTTT. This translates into CASSEQGSGTDTQYF.

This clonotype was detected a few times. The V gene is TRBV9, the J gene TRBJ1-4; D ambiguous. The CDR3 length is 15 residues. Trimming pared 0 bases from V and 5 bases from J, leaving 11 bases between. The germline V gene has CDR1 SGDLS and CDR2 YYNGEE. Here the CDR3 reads CASSVDLGPNEKLFF. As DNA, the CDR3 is TGTGCCAGCAGCGTAGACCTGGGTCCCAATGAAAAACTGTTTTTT.

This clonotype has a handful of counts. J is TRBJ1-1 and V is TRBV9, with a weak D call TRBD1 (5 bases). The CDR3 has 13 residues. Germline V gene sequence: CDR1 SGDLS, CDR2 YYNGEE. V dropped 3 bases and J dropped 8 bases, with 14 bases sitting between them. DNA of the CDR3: TGTGCCAGCAGCGCGGACACCCTCGCAGAAGCTTTCTTT. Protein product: CASSADTLAEAFF. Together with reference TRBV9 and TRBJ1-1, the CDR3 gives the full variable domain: DSGVTQTPKHLITATGQRVTLRCSPRSGDLSVYWYQQSLDQGLQFLIQYYNGEERAKGNILERFSAQQFPDLHSELNLSSLELGDSALYFCASSADTLAEAFFGQGTRLTVV.